Listed below are T cell receptor beta chains from one sample, sequenced in a study of shared clonotypes between healthy human individuals. Clones were read by immunoSEQ multiplex PCR, and TCRdb kept only the in-frame ones, dropping some. The sample gives over 2 million clones, around 90% of which show up once; around 0.35% is in the top ten. The source material was naive CD4+ T cells from PBMCs. The source of these receptors is a man younger than 30 in good health. Some clones in this sample may be carry-over from other donors' samples. Both conserved end residues are part of each CDR3. A D gene is named only where the DNA matches it firmly. The listing skips clone size in some rows; elsewhere it reads once, few, many or a size class.

J,D,size,V,DNA,CDR3
TRBJ1-2,TRBD1,-,TRBV28,TGTGCCAGCAGCCTTACCGGGACAGCAAAAAACTATGGCTACACCTTC,CASSLTGTAKNYGYTF
TRBJ1-5,-,-,TRBV7-7,TGTGCCAGCAGGAACTCAGGGAATAAACCTCAGCCCCAGCATTTT,CASRNSGNKPQPQHF
TRBJ2-7,TRBD1,-,TRBV5-1,TGCGCCAGCAGCTTGGGTGGACAGGTCGTTCACGAGCAGTACTTC,CASSLGGQVVHEQYF
TRBJ2-1,-,-,TRBV6-5,TGTGCCAGCAGTCCGCGGGGTGAGCAGTTCTTC,CASSPRGEQFF
TRBJ2-1,TRBD2,-,TRBV7-2,TGTGCCAGCAGCTTTTTAGCGGGAGTTACCACGAATGAGCAGTTCTTC,CASSFLAGVTTNEQFF
TRBJ2-1,-,-,TRBV18,TGTGCCAGCTCACCAGGGGTGGGCAGGGGAGCGAATGAGCAGTTCTTC,CASSPGVGRGANEQFF
TRBJ2-3,-,-,TRBV5-4,TGTGCCAGCAGCTTGGCCAACAGAGGGGTAGTCACAGATACGCAGTATTTT,CASSLANRGVVTDTQYF
TRBJ2-1,-,-,TRBV7-2,TGTGCCAGCAGCTTTGGGAGGCGTGAGCAGTTCTTC,CASSFGRREQFF
TRBJ2-1,-,-,TRBV7-2,TGTGCCAGCAGCTTAGCCTCGGGAGAGCAGTTCTTC,CASSLASGEQFF
TRBJ2-5,-,-,TRBV5-1,TGCGCCAGCAGCTTGCCAGGGGAGGAGACCCAGTACTTC,CASSLPGEETQYF
TRBJ2-1,TRBD2,once,TRBV5-4,TGTGCCAGCAGCTTGGGGAGCGGGAGTCGGTACAATGAGCAGTTCTTC,CASSLGSGSRYNEQFF
TRBJ1-1,-,-,TRBV9,TGTGCCAGCAGCAAGGCAGGGAACACTGAAGCTTTCTTT,CASSKAGNTEAFF
TRBJ1-2,-,few,TRBV6-5,TGTGCCAGCAGTCCCCGGATTCCCTATGGCTACACCTTC,CASSPRIPYGYTF
TRBJ2-1,-,-,TRBV15,TGTGCCACCAGCGGACGGGCGACTAGTTCCTACAATGAGCAGTTCTTC,CATSGRATSSYNEQFF
TRBJ2-1,TRBD2,-,TRBV9,TGTGCCAGCAGCCCCAGGGACTACTACAATGAGCAGTTCTTC,CASSPRDYYNEQFF
TRBJ2-3,TRBD2,-,TRBV19,TGTGCCAGCAGGTCTGAACTAGCGGGAGACAGAGATACGCAGTATTTT,CASRSELAGDRDTQYF
TRBJ1-5,-,-,TRBV7-8,TGTGCCAGCAGCCCAGAGCTGATGGTTCAGCCCCAGCATTTT,CASSPELMVQPQHF
TRBJ2-3,-,-,TRBV7-9,TGTGCCAGCAGCGCCTCGGGGATAGATACGCAGTATTTT,CASSASGIDTQYF
TRBJ2-4,-,once,TRBV10-3,TGTGCCATCAGTGAGTTGCCGAATCTAGCCAAAAACATTCAGTACTTC,CAISELPNLAKNIQYF
TRBJ1-5,-,-,TRBV6-5,TGTGCCAGCAGTTACTCAGCGTCGGGTCAGCCCCAGCATTTT,CASSYSASGQPQHF
TRBJ1-4,TRBD1,-,TRBV7-9,TGTGCCAGCAGTGGACAGGGGCGGGAAAAACTGTTTTTT,CASSGQGREKLFF
TRBJ2-3,-,-,TRBV7-2,TGTGCCAGCAGCCGACGCAGGAGTAGCGGAGCTAGTACAGATACGCAGTATTTT,CASSRRRSSGASTDTQYF